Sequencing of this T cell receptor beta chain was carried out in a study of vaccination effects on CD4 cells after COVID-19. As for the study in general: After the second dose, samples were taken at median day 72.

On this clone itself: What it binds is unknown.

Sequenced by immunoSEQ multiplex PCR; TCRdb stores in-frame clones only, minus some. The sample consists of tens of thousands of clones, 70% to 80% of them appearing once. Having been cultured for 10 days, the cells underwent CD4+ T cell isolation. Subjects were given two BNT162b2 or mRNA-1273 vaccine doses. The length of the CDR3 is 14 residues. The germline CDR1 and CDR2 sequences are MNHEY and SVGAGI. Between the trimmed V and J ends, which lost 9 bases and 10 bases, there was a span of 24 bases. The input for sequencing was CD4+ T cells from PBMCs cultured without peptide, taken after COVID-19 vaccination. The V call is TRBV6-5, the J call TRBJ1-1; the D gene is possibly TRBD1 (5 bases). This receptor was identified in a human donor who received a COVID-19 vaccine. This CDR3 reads CASRTTRGRNGAFF. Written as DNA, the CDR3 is TGTGCCAGTCGGACCACTCGGGGCCGGAATGGAGCTTTCTTT.